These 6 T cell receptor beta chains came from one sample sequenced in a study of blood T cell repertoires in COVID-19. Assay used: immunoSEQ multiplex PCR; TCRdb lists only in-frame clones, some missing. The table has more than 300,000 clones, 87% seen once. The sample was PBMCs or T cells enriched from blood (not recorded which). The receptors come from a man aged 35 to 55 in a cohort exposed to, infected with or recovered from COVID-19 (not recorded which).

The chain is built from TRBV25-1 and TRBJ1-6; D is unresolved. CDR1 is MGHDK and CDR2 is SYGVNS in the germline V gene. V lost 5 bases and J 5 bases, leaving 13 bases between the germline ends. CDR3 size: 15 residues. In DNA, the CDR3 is TGTGCCAGCAGTACGGGGAGTGCCAATAATTCACCCCTCCACTTT. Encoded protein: CASSTGSANNSPLHF.

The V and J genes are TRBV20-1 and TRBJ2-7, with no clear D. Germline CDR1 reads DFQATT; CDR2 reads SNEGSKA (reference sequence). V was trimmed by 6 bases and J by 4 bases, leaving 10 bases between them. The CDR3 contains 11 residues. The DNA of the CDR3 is TGCAGTGCCCACGAGCAATACGAGCAGTACTTC. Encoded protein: CSAHEQYEQYF.

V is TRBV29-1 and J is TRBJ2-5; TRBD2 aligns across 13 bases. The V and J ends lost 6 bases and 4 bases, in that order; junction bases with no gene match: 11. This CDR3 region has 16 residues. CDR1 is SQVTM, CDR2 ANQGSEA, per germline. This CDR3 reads CSVAPRLAGGGETQYF. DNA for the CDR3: TGCAGCGTCGCACCTCGACTAGCGGGAGGTGGAGAGACCCAGTACTTC. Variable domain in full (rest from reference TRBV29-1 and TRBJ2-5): SAVISQKPSRDICQRGTSLTIQCQVDSQVTMMFWYRQQPGQSLTLIATANQGSEATYESGFVIDKFPISRPNLTFSTLTVSNMSPEDSSIYLCSVAPRLAGGGETQYFGPGTRLLVL.

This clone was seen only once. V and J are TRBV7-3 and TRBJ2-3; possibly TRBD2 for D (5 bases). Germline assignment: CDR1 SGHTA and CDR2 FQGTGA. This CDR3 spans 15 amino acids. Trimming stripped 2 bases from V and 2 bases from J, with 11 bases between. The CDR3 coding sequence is TGTGCCAGCAGCTTATTTGGTAGCGTCACAGATACGCAGTATTTT. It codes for CASSLFGSVTDTQYF.

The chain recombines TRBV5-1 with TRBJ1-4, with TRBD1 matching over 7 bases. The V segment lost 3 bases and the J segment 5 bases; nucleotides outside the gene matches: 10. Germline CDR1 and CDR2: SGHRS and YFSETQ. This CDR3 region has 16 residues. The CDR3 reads CASSWGQKLGNEKLFF. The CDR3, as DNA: TGCGCCAGCAGCTGGGGACAGAAATTGGGGAATGAAAAACTGTTTTTT.

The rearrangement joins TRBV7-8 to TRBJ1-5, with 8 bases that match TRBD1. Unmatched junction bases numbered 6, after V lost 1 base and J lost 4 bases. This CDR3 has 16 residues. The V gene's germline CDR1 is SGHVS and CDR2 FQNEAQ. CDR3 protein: CASSLGSGGGNQPQHF. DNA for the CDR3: TGTGCCAGCAGCTTAGGTTCAGGGGGCGGTAATCAGCCCCAGCATTTT.